The 30 T cell receptor beta chains below were found in one sample sequenced in a study of cytomegalovirus exposure and HLA in healthy donors. The PCR had 60 Vbeta and 13 Jbeta primers. The data were produced by immunoSEQ multiplex PCR, yet TCRdb's version contains in-frame clones alone and is incomplete. This repertoire shows tens of thousands of clones, 67% found once; its top ten account for 2.1%. The sample consisted of PBMCs. The receptor set was obtained from a man aged 30-40 years in good health and CMV-seronegative.

This clone was seen a handful of times. The V call is TRBV28, the J call TRBJ2-7; the D gene is possibly TRBD2 (5 bases). V dropped 5 bases and J dropped 5 bases, with 7 bases sitting between them. Germline V lookup: CDR1 MDHEN, CDR2 SYDVKM. CDR3 length equals 11 residues. CDR3 sequence (DNA): TGTGCCAGCAGTACTAGGGACGAGCAGTACTTC. It is translated as CASSTRDEQYF.

The rearrangement uses TRBV6-1 and TRBJ2-1; the match to TRBD2 covers 8 bases. The V gene's germline CDR1 is MNHNS and CDR2 SASEGT. The CDR3 runs 15 residues. Germline trimming cut 2 bases from V and 8 bases from J; bases unmatched to any gene: 8. The CDR3 DNA sequence: TGTGCCAGCAGTGAAATTTCGGGGGGGGTCGATGAGCAGTTCTTC. This sequence encodes CASSEISGGVDEQFF.

This clone has only a few counts. The chain joins TRBV5-1 to TRBJ1-6, with 7 nucleotides matching TRBD1. Germline CDR1 SGHRS, CDR2 YFSETQ. The CDR3 is made up of 17 amino acids. Trimming took 0 bases from V and 7 from J; bases not matched to a gene: 10. Written as DNA, the CDR3 is TGCGCCAGCAGCTTGGGAGACAGGGATAATAGGAATTCACCCCTCCACTTT. It encodes CASSLGDRDNRNSPLHF.

The chain uses TRBV5-6 and TRBJ2-3; D gene uncertain. V lost 5 bases and J lost 0, with 7 bases in between. The CDR3 covers 13 residues. The germline gives CDR1 SGHDT, CDR2 YYEEEE. CDR3 nucleotides: TGTGCCAGCAGGAGATCCAGCACAGATACGCAGTATTTT. Translating gives CASRRSSTDTQYF.

This chain joins TRBV5-4 and TRBJ2-5; 12 nucleotides match TRBD2. Germline lookup yields CDR1 SGHNT and CDR2 YYREEE (reference sequence). V dropped 0 bases and J dropped 6; count of bases not matched to a gene: 6. The CDR3 extends over 16 amino acids. The CDR3 DNA reads TGTGCCAGCAGCTTGGGCCTAGCGGGGGGGCCTCAGACCCAGTACTTC. Translating gives CASSLGLAGGPQTQYF.

The V call is TRBV5-4, the J call TRBJ1-2; D remains unclear. Trimming left V 4 bases short and J 0 bases short, with 7 bases between. The CDR3 loop spans 13 amino acids. Germline CDR1 reads SGHNT; CDR2 reads YYREEE (reference sequence). The CDR3 spells CASSVSANYGYTF. The DNA for the CDR3 is TGTGCCAGCAGCGTTAGCGCTAACTATGGCTACACCTTC.

About this clone: The junction shows a germline mismatch at one end, possibly a read error. The chain has TRBV7-9 and TRBJ2-7; maybe TRBD1 (6 bases). CDR3 size: 16 residues. Germline-derived CDR1 and CDR2 are SEHNR and FQNEAQ (reference sequence). The CDR3: CSSSLASGASRYEQYF. Written as DNA, the CDR3 is TGTTCCAGCAGCTTAGCGTCAGGGGCGAGTCGCTACGAGCAGTACTTC.

This chain links TRBV28 with TRBJ2-2, with 8 nucleotides matching TRBD1. The CDR3 is made up of 16 amino acids. Germline values: CDR1 MDHEN, CDR2 SYDVKM. The J segment lost 1 base and the V segment lost 6 bases, leaving 7 bases of the junction unmatched. CDR3 region: CASSSRGQGNTGELFF. The CDR3 DNA follows: TGTGCCAGCAGCTCCCGCGGACAGGGGAACACCGGGGAGCTGTTTTTT.

This clone has a single count. The chain employs TRBV7-2 and TRBJ1-6, with D possibly TRBD1 on 5 matching bases. This CDR3 has 15 amino acids. Deletions cut 5 bases from V and 5 bases from J, with 13 bases between. The germline CDR1 and CDR2 sequences are SGHTA and FQGNSA. CDR3 in amino acids: CASSRPTDHNSPLHF. DNA of the CDR3: TGTGCCAGCAGCCGCCCGACAGACCATAATTCACCCCTCCACTTT.

The CDR3 sequence is CASSPPSGYNEQFF. CDR3 DNA: TGCGCCAGCAGCCCTCCTAGCGGCTACAATGAGCAGTTCTTC. The chain is built from TRBV4-1 and TRBJ2-1, with 7 bases that match TRBD2. Germline loops: CDR1 MGHRA, CDR2 YSYEKL. This CDR3 has 14 amino acids. V dropped 4 bases and J dropped 3; count of bases not matched to a gene: 3.

V and J are TRBV5-4 and TRBJ2-5; D may be TRBD2 (6 bases). TRBJ2-7 explains the end of the DNA better; the J call may be wrong. Per the germline V gene, CDR1 is SGHNT and CDR2 is YYREEE (reference sequence). The CDR3 totals 16 residues. CDR3 in DNA: TGTGCCAGCAGCTTGGGTTGGCCTAGCGAAACCTACGAGCAGTACTTC. Translation: CASSLGWPSETYEQYF.

The V gene is TRBV6-5, the J gene TRBJ2-5, with 7 nucleotides matching TRBD2. The V and J ends lost 2 bases and 1 base, in that order; junction bases with no gene match: 1. The CDR3 runs 14 residues. Germline CDR1 is MNHEY and CDR2 is SVGAGI. The CDR3 here is CASSYGGGQETQYF. The CDR3 DNA follows: TGTGCCAGCAGTTACGGGGGGGGCCAAGAGACCCAGTACTTC.

This clone was detected a few times. The chain has TRBV5-1 and TRBJ2-1, with TRBD2 matching over 11 bases. This CDR3 has 15 amino acids. V gave up 4 bases and J gave up 6 bases; unmatched junction bases: 6. Germline assignment: CDR1 SGHRS and CDR2 YFSETQ. DNA of the CDR3: TGCGCCAGCAGCGATAGCGGGGGGGGCGTCAATGAGCAGTTCTTC. Translating it yields CASSDSGGGVNEQFF.

The genes are TRBV28 and TRBJ1-2; no clear D gene. This CDR3 is 16 amino acids long. Between the trimmed V and J ends, which lost 6 bases and 2 bases, there was a span of 19 bases. CDR1 is MDHEN, CDR2 SYDVKM, per germline. The CDR3 sequence is CASSPSLLEANYGYTF. The CDR3 nucleotides read TGTGCCAGCAGCCCCTCCCTTTTAGAAGCAAACTATGGCTACACCTTC.

Concerning this clone: Other DNA sequences within the sample encode an identical CDR3. The chain employs TRBV4-3 and TRBJ2-3; TRBD2 agrees at 8 bases. V lost 0 bases, J lost 4 bases, and 12 bases stayed unmatched. Germline V gives CDR1 LGHNA, CDR2 YSLEER. The CDR3 is 18 amino acids. The CDR3 DNA reads TGCGCCAGCAGCCAAGATAGCCGTCGTGTTAGCGGGGCAGATACGCAGTATTTT. Protein sequence: CASSQDSRRVSGADTQYF.

This chain connects TRBV12-5 to TRBJ1-5; a weak D match, TRBD1 (5 bases). Trimming removed 2 bases from V and 7 bases from J, with 18 bases in between. Germline V gene lookup returns CDR1 LGHNT and CDR2 FRNRAP. This CDR3 has 16 amino acids. This chain's CDR3 is CASGLFRGGGGQPQHF. The CDR3 DNA reads as TGTGCTAGTGGTTTGTTCCGTGGTGGGGGGGGGCAGCCCCAGCATTTT.

The rearrangement links TRBV7-9 to TRBJ2-3; 10 nucleotides line up with TRBD2. Germline CDR1 SEHNR, CDR2 FQNEAQ (reference sequence). The CDR3 spans 15 residues. After removal of 4 bases from V and 6 bases from J, the junction contained 7 bases not matched to a gene. The CDR3 bases are TGTGCCAGCAGCTCAACAGCGGGGGGGCCGGATACGCAGTATTTT. Amino acids: CASSSTAGGPDTQYF.

The rearrangement uses TRBV19 and TRBJ2-1; 13 nucleotides line up with TRBD2. This CDR3 region has 15 residues. Germline V gene data show CDR1 as LNHDA and CDR2 as SQIVND (reference sequence). V was clipped by 5 bases and J by 10 bases; unmatched bases: 8. This chain's CDR3 is CASSPTPGLAGEQFF. DNA for the CDR3: TGTGCCAGTAGTCCGACCCCGGGACTAGCGGGGGAGCAGTTCTTC.

This clone has a single count. This chain links TRBV6-5 with TRBJ2-7; no clear D. CDR1 MNHEY and CDR2 SVGAGI come from the germline V gene. Trimming left V 8 bases short and J 0 bases short, with 11 bases between. This CDR3 comprises 13 residues. The CDR3 spells CASLAAHSYEQYF. The CDR3 DNA reads TGTGCCAGCCTGGCGGCCCACTCCTACGAGCAGTACTTC.

The rearrangement uses TRBV7-9 and TRBJ2-2, with D uncertain. The V end lost 1 base, the J end lost 2 bases, and 11 bases lay between the germline ends. CDR1 and CDR2 from the germline V gene are SEHNR and FQNEAQ (reference sequence). This CDR3 spans 16 amino acids. The CDR3 region has the DNA TGTGCCAGCAGCTTAGGTGGGCACCCAAACACCGGGGAGCTGTTTTTT. It translates to CASSLGGHPNTGELFF.

This clone was observed once. This chain uses TRBV19 with TRBJ1-1; no firm D call. The CDR3 consists of 15 residues. CDR1 is LNHDA, CDR2 SQIVND, per germline (reference sequence). V lost 2 bases and J lost 0, with 10 bases in between. The CDR3, as DNA: TGTGCCAGTAGTATAAGTAAAGCCATGAACACTGAAGCTTTCTTT. Encoded protein: CASSISKAMNTEAFF.

The rearrangement links TRBV29-1 to TRBJ2-3; a weak D match, TRBD2 (6 bases). The CDR3 sequence is 15 residues long. V was cut by 1 base and J by 4 bases, with 15 bases left in between. The germline CDR1 and CDR2 sequences are SQVTM and ANQGSEA. The CDR3: CSVEVRGARADTQYF. DNA of the CDR3: TGCAGCGTTGAAGTTCGCGGGGCCAGGGCAGATACGCAGTATTTT.

This chain joins TRBV4-1 and TRBJ2-7; D may be TRBD2 (5 bases). The germline V gene encodes CDR1 MGHRA and CDR2 YSYEKL. Trimming stripped 2 bases from V and 3 bases from J, with 17 bases between. CDR3 size: 16 residues. CDR3 protein: CASSQIPGAVFYEQYF. The CDR3, as DNA: TGCGCCAGCAGCCAAATCCCTGGAGCGGTGTTCTACGAGCAGTACTTC.

This sequence joins TRBV7-9 and TRBJ1-4; D is unclear. The germline V gene has CDR1 SEHNR and CDR2 FQNEAQ (reference sequence). This CDR3 comprises 15 residues. The V end lost 5 bases, the J end lost 8 bases, and 18 bases lay between the germline ends. CDR3 residues: CASSPPGPSTEKLFF. The CDR3 bases are TGTGCCAGCAGCCCACCAGGCCCCTCCACCGAAAAACTGTTTTTT.

The V and J genes are TRBV7-6 and TRBJ1-3; possible D gene TRBD1, 5 bases. Germline values: CDR1 SGHVS, CDR2 FNYEAQ. This CDR3 has 16 amino acids. V was cut by 3 bases and J by 0 bases, with 12 bases left in between. CDR3 DNA sequence: TGTGCCAGCAGCTTGACAGAGATTAGCTCTGGAAACACCATATATTTT. Protein: CASSLTEISSGNTIYF.

This chain links TRBV2 with TRBJ1-4; TRBD1 agrees at 7 bases. The V segment lost 4 bases and the J segment 8 bases; nucleotides outside the gene matches: 7. The CDR3 has 14 amino acids. CDR1 and CDR2 (germline): SNHLY, FYNNEI. CDR3 nucleotides: TGTGCCAGCAGTGGCGGTTACAGGGGCGAAAAACTGTTTTTT. It yields the protein CASSGGYRGEKLFF.

The chain is built from TRBV4-2 and TRBJ2-7, with 7 bases aligning to TRBD1. CDR1 is LGHNA, CDR2 YNFKEQ, per germline. The CDR3 runs 15 residues. The V and J ends lost 0 bases and 1 base, in that order; junction bases with no gene match: 3. Here the CDR3 reads CASSQERQGSYEQYF. The CDR3 nucleotides read TGTGCCAGCAGCCAAGAACGACAGGGATCCTACGAGCAGTACTTC.

This chain uses TRBV28 with TRBJ1-2; 11 bases are shared with TRBD1. The junction had 5 bases not matched to a gene; V was cut back by 2 bases and J by 6 bases. The CDR3 contains 15 residues. The germline gives CDR1 MDHEN, CDR2 SYDVKM. The CDR3 DNA is TGTGCCAGCAGTTTACAGCCGGGACAGGGGGATGGCTACACCTTC. Translated, it gives CASSLQPGQGDGYTF.

The CDR3 bases are TGTGCCAGCAGCCCCGTGGGGAGAATAGGGACCGGGGAGCTGTTTTTT. Translation: CASSPVGRIGTGELFF. This chain joins TRBV9 and TRBJ2-2, with a weak D call TRBD2 (5 bases). Between the trimmed V and J ends, which lost 4 bases and 5 bases, there was a span of 18 bases. Per the germline V gene, CDR1 is SGDLS and CDR2 is YYNGEE. This CDR3 has 16 residues.

In this sample, this clone turned up once. CDR3 in DNA: TGCGCCAGCAGCCGGACAGGGGGCAGTGAGCAGTTCTTC. Its protein product is CASSRTGGSEQFF. The chain has TRBV5-1 and TRBJ2-1; 11 nucleotides align to TRBD1. With V trimmed by 4 bases and J by 9 bases, 3 bases remained unmatched. The CDR3 loop spans 13 amino acids. The germline V gene has CDR1 SGHRS and CDR2 YFSETQ.